This record looks at one T cell receptor (beta chain) sequence and its context. This record belongs to a study of blood T cell repertoires in COVID-19. Study at large: The United States, Italy and Spain supplied acute and convalescent COVID-19 samples. From T cells, B-cell-depleted T cells, or PBMCs came the material, which was cDNA or gDNA.

The authors' processing: Amplification with reference gene primers provided the estimates of nucleated cell counts. Profiled with immunoSEQ multiplex PCR; TCRdb holds only in-frame clones, not every one. V and J calls and clone size are as listed in that table; D and trimming were resolved from the DNA. The data contain 150,000 to 200,000 clones, 80% to 90% of them singletons. The germline CDR1 and CDR2 sequences are LGHNA and YNFKEQ. Trimming took 0 bases from V and 11 from J; bases not matched to a gene: 4. This CDR3 has 14 amino acids. The V call is TRBV4-2, the J call TRBJ2-1, with TRBD2 matching 10 bases. Sequenced sample: peripheral blood. The sequence was obtained from an elderly woman with acute or convalescent COVID-19. DNA for the CDR3: TGTGCCAGCAGCCAAGACCTAGCGGGGGTTAAGCAGTTCTTC. Protein product: CASSQDLAGVKQFF.